The 18 T cell receptor beta chains in this list originate from one sample, sequenced in a study of T cells in Graves' hyperthyroidism and ophthalmopathy. Template material for amplifying TCR beta CDR3 regions consisted of RNA transcripts. HTBI primers were the set used in a first-round RT-PCR of the TCR CDR3. TCRdb fed the multiplex PCR reads into MiXCR, producing one record per CDR3 protein. In the table there are over 550,000 distinct CDR3 sequences, over 15% of which are singletons. The sample consisted of blood. All receptors derive from a young woman with Graves' hyperthyroidism.

There are many counts of this clonotype. In DNA form, the CDR3 reads TGTGCCAGCAGTGAAAGGTTGGGACAGGGCCTTAATTCACCCCTCCACTTT. Translated, it gives CASSERLGQGLNSPLHF. The chain uses TRBV6-1 and TRBJ1-6, with 9 bases lining up with TRBD1. CDR1 is MNHNS and CDR2 is SASEGT in the germline V gene. The CDR3 is made up of 17 amino acids. The V segment lost 2 bases and the J segment 6 bases; nucleotides outside the gene matches: 8.

This clonotype was seen many times. The V call is TRBV7-8, the J call TRBJ2-1; D ambiguous. V lost 4 bases, J lost 5 bases, and 15 bases lay in between. This CDR3 has 15 residues. Germline V gene lookup returns CDR1 SGHVS and CDR2 FQNEAQ. In nucleotides, the CDR3 is TGTGCCAGCAGCTGGAGCACGAGCTTCGACAATGAGCAGTTCTTC. Translating gives CASSWSTSFDNEQFF.

The chain joins TRBV10-2 to TRBJ2-7; D remains ambiguous. The germline V and J ends were trimmed by 4 bases and 5 bases, with 15 bases remaining between them. CDR1 WSHSY and CDR2 SAAADI come from the germline V gene. The CDR3 consists of 14 residues. CDR3 coding DNA: TGCGCCAGCAGTGGTGCCCTCCTTCGCGACGAGCAGTACTTC. Encoded protein: CASSGALLRDEQYF.

The gene calls are TRBV25-1 and TRBJ2-7; 7 bases agree with TRBD1. In germline, CDR1 is MGHDK, CDR2 SYGVNS. The CDR3 runs 13 residues. The ends lost 1 base at V and 4 bases at J; junction bases unmatched: 1. CDR3 loop: CASSEWDSYEQYF. For the CDR3, the DNA is TGTGCCAGCAGTGAATGGGACAGTTACGAGCAGTACTTC.

This clonotype was picked up many times. The chain joins TRBV6-1 to TRBJ2-7; tentative D call: TRBD2 (6 bases). The CDR3 totals 16 residues. The germline CDR1 and CDR2 sequences are MNHNS and SASEGT. V shed 7 bases and J shed 3 bases, with 22 bases lying between them. The CDR3 reads CASTPSLGGAYYEQYF. CDR3 DNA: TGTGCCAGCACTCCTTCCCTAGGCGGGGCCTACTACGAGCAGTACTTC.

In its sample, this clonotype was seen many times. This chain joins TRBV2 and TRBJ1-4; a possible D gene is TRBD1 (5 bases). Germline CDR1 SNHLY, CDR2 FYNNEI. The CDR3 extends over 15 amino acids. V dropped 6 bases and J dropped 8 bases, with 19 bases sitting between them. The CDR3 protein is CASRETRAPNEKLFF. CDR3 nucleotide sequence: TGTGCCAGCAGGGAAACCAGGGCCCCGAACGAAAAACTGTTTTTT. The full variable domain, in which reference TRBV2 and TRBJ1-4 provide the parts outside the CDR3, is EPEVTQTPSHQVTQMGQEVILRCVPISNHLYFYWYRQILGQKVEFLVSFYNNEISEKSEIFDDQFSVERPDGSNFTLKIRSTKLEDSAMYFCASRETRAPNEKLFFGSGTQLSVL.

V gene TRBV27 combines with J gene TRBJ1-2, with D possibly matching TRBD1 (6 bases). Trimming pared 2 bases from V and 3 bases from J, leaving 7 bases between. Per germline, CDR1 MNHEY and CDR2 SMNVEV (reference sequence). The length of the CDR3 is 13 residues. For the CDR3, the DNA is TGTGCCAGCAGTTTAAGGGGGTACTATGGCTACACCTTC. Its translation is CASSLRGYYGYTF.

This clonotype was counted between two and nine times. V usage is TRBV7-9 and J usage is TRBJ2-3, with 7 positions matching TRBD1. The CDR3 spans 12 residues. V trimming: 4 bases; J trimming: 10 bases; junction bases outside the gene matches: 5. Germline CDR1 SEHNR, CDR2 FQNEAQ (reference sequence). This CDR3 reads CASSSGQAAQYF. In nucleotides, the CDR3 is TGTGCCAGCAGCTCCGGACAGGCGGCGCAGTATTTT.

There are many counts of this clonotype. CDR3: CASSPGSRGTDTQYF. The CDR3 nucleotides are TGTGCCAGCAGTCCCGGGTCCAGGGGCACAGATACGCAGTATTTT. The chain recombines TRBV6-1 with TRBJ2-3; weak D call: TRBD1 (5 bases). CDR1 is MNHNS and CDR2 is SASEGT in the germline V gene. The CDR3 length is 15 residues. Trimming shortened V by 5 bases and J by 1 base, and 13 bases separated the two germline ends.

This clonotype was counted only a few times. The rearrangement uses TRBV4-3 and TRBJ1-1; D is ambiguous. This CDR3 spans 15 amino acids. V was cut by 0 bases and J by 1 base, with 9 bases left in between. Germline V CDR1 and CDR2: LGHNA, YSLEER. CDR3 coding DNA: TGCGCCAGCAGCCAAGAGAGGCGAGGGAACACTGAAGCTTTCTTT. Protein product: CASSQERRGNTEAFF.

This clonotype showed up many times. V usage is TRBV7-9 and J usage is TRBJ1-2; 12 bases are shared with TRBD1. In germline, CDR1 is SEHNR, CDR2 FQNEAQ (reference sequence). Unmatched junction bases numbered 6, after V lost 9 bases and J lost 7 bases. The CDR3 is 13 residues long. The CDR3 region is CASGTGGFTGYTF. CDR3 DNA sequence: TGTGCCAGTGGGACAGGGGGCTTTACTGGCTACACCTTC.

This clonotype has ten or more counts. The chain joins TRBV29-1 to TRBJ2-1; D not resolved. Germline lookup yields CDR1 SQVTM and CDR2 ANQGSEA. The CDR3 has 12 residues. Trimming removed 4 bases at V and 8 bases at J, with 12 bases between. Written as DNA, the CDR3 is TGCAGCGTTGCGGCCCCCCGCCATGAGCAGTTCTTC. It yields the protein CSVAAPRHEQFF.

This clonotype was counted only a few times. V usage is TRBV6-1 and J usage is TRBJ2-5, with 7 bases matching TRBD2. The V segment lost 8 bases and the J segment 5 bases; nucleotides outside the gene matches: 5. The CDR3 totals 12 residues. Germline CDR1 and CDR2: MNHNS and SASEGT. Here the CDR3 reads CASGPGGETQYF. The CDR3 DNA reads TGTGCCAGCGGCCCGGGGGGTGAGACCCAGTACTTC.

This chain connects TRBV7-9 to TRBJ2-1; 7 nucleotides agree with TRBD1. Germline CDR1 and CDR2: SEHNR and FQNEAQ (reference sequence). This CDR3 contains 14 residues. The V gene end was trimmed by 5 bases and the J gene end by 6 bases; junction bases not matched to a gene: 7. CDR3 sequence reads: CASSATHRGNEQFF. As DNA, the CDR3 is TGTGCCAGCAGCGCGACACACAGGGGCAATGAGCAGTTCTTC.

This clonotype was counted between two and nine times. J is TRBJ1-2 and V is TRBV29-1, with D perhaps TRBD1 (5 bases). V lost 4 bases and J lost 3, with 24 bases in between. From germline, CDR1 is SQVTM and CDR2 ANQGSEA. The CDR3 spans 17 residues. CDR3 amino acids: CSVGELAEGALYYGYTF. DNA of the CDR3: TGCAGCGTTGGCGAACTAGCAGAAGGGGCACTGTACTATGGCTACACCTTC. Full variable domain (rest looked up from reference TRBV29-1 and TRBJ1-2): SAVISQKPSRDICQRGTSLTIQCQVDSQVTMMFWYRQQPGQSLTLIATANQGSEATYESGFVIDKFPISRPNLTFSTLTVSNMSPEDSSIYLCSVGELAEGALYYGYTFGSGTRLTVV.

This clonotype turned up a few times. This chain joins TRBV2 and TRBJ2-5, with a weak D call TRBD2 (5 bases). Germline V lookup: CDR1 SNHLY, CDR2 FYNNEI. CDR3 length equals 14 residues. The ends were cut back, 3 bases at V and 1 base at J, with 9 bases in the middle. CDR3 sequence reads: CASSDLDFQETQYF. CDR3 nucleotide sequence: TGTGCCAGCAGTGATTTGGACTTCCAAGAGACCCAGTACTTC.

This clonotype was seen at least ten times. The chain recombines TRBV28 with TRBJ1-2; no reliable D call. This CDR3 has 13 residues. V was cut by 4 bases and J by 4 bases, with 10 bases left in between. In germline, CDR1 is MDHEN, CDR2 SYDVKM. CDR3 protein: CASSYNSAYGYTF. Here the CDR3 DNA reads TGTGCCAGCAGTTATAACAGCGCCTATGGCTACACCTTC.

This clonotype appeared many times. J is TRBJ1-1 and V is TRBV27; D gene unclear. This CDR3 contains 13 residues. The V gene's germline CDR1 is MNHEY and CDR2 SMNVEV (reference sequence). V lost 8 bases and J lost 1, with 11 bases in between. CDR3 region: CASRPAGNTEAFF. CDR3 nucleotides: TGTGCCAGCCGCCCGGCGGGGAACACTGAAGCTTTCTTT.